The clone carrying this TCR beta chain was counted only a few times. Its antigen is currently unknown. Clones were read by immunoSEQ multiplex PCR, and TCRdb kept only the in-frame ones, dropping some. There are under 250,000 clones in the sample; roughly 77% occur only once, and around 1.2% lies in the top ten. This record belongs to a study of cytomegalovirus exposure and HLA in healthy donors. Study in general: A subsequent analysis stated that the approximately 110 validation repertoires were run on the same platform as the approximately 710 first-cohort repertoires.

General study points: In vitro experiments confirmed that a few CMV-associated chains were specific for CMV antigens. The classifier reportedly diagnosed cytomegalovirus status with high sensitivity and specificity. Some TCR beta chains (approximately 180 of them) were listed as cytomegalovirus-associated.

CDR3 length: 16 amino acids. Germline trimming cut 3 bases from V and 2 bases from J; bases unmatched to any gene: 5. Germline loops: CDR1 SGHRS, CDR2 YFSETQ. The chain joins TRBV5-1 to TRBJ2-3; TRBD1 agrees at 11 bases. This TCR came from a woman aged 30 to 39 in good health and CMV-seronegative. The sequenced sample consisted of PBMCs. The CDR3 loop reads CASSSNGQGATDTQYF. CDR3 DNA sequence: TGCGCCAGCAGCTCGAACGGACAGGGGGCCACAGATACGCAGTATTTT.